The 26 T cell receptor beta chains in this list originate from one sample, sequenced in a study of CD8 T cells in ankylosing spondylitis. MiXCR was run by TCRdb on the 5' RACE reads, yielding one entry per CDR3 protein. Of a few hundred thousand distinct CDR3 sequences listed, under 12% are singletons. The material sequenced was blood, either unsorted or a sorted T cell fraction (not recorded which). The receptors shown here come from a male donor with ankylosing spondylitis or in good health (not recorded which).

This clonotype occurred a few times. This chain connects TRBV6-1 to TRBJ1-2, with unresolved D. Germline V gene lookup returns CDR1 MNHNS and CDR2 SASEGT. The CDR3 is 13 residues long. V was pared by 2 bases and J by 5 bases, with 9 bases between. The CDR3 nucleotides are TGTGCCAGCAGTGAAAGCCAGCATTATGGCTACACCTTC. The encoded protein is CASSESQHYGYTF.

V and J are TRBV11-2 and TRBJ1-3; no definite D call. The V gene's germline CDR1 is SGHAT and CDR2 FQNNGV. The CDR3 contains 12 residues. Trimming took 3 bases from V and 6 from J, leaving 6 bases between them. As DNA, the CDR3 is TGTGCCAGCAGCTTTTTTCTAAACACCATATATTTT. Its translation: CASSFFLNTIYF.

This clonotype came up many times. The chain recombines TRBV5-1 with TRBJ1-6; TRBD1 is a possible D gene (5 bases). V was cut by 0 bases and J by 7 bases, with 8 bases left in between. Germline V gene sequence: CDR1 SGHRS, CDR2 YFSETQ. The CDR3 is made up of 14 amino acids. CDR3 loop: CASSLGDRNSPLHF. The CDR3 DNA sequence: TGCGCCAGCAGCTTGGGTGACAGAAATTCACCCCTCCACTTT.

This clonotype was seen repeatedly, ten times or more. The chain is built from TRBV5-1 and TRBJ2-3; no definite D call. The germline gives CDR1 SGHRS, CDR2 YFSETQ. This CDR3 has 13 amino acids. Trimming removed 3 bases at V and 1 base at J, with 6 bases between. CDR3 residues: CASSSTRTDTQYF. Written as DNA, the CDR3 is TGCGCCAGCAGCTCGACACGCACAGATACGCAGTATTTT.

This clonotype was seen repeatedly, ten times or more. This rearrangement joins TRBV7-3 to TRBJ2-5; 7 nucleotides line up with TRBD2. J gave up 5 bases and V 2 bases, and 8 bases lay outside the gene matches. The germline V gene encodes CDR1 SGHTA and CDR2 FQGTGA. CDR3 length equals 15 residues. In DNA form, the CDR3 reads TGTGCCAGCAGCTTATACCACGGGGGGACGGAGACCCAGTACTTC. It is translated as CASSLYHGGTETQYF. Filled out from reference TRBV7-3 and TRBJ2-5, the complete variable domain reads GAGVSQTPSNKVTEKGKYVELRCDPISGHTALYWYRQSLGQGPEFLIYFQGTGAADDSGLPNDRFFAVRPEGSVSTLKIQRTERGDSAVYLCASSLYHGGTETQYFGPGTRLLVL.

The rearrangement uses TRBV18 and TRBJ1-5; TRBD1 agrees at 8 bases. Germline-derived CDR1 and CDR2 are KGHSH and LQKENI. The CDR3 sequence is 16 residues long. V shed 4 bases, J shed 6 bases, and the junction held 11 bases outside the gene matches. As DNA, the CDR3 is TGTGCCAGCTCACTTTACGCGGGACAGGAGGGTCAGCCCCAGCATTTT. Its protein product is CASSLYAGQEGQPQHF. Variable domain in full (rest from reference TRBV18 and TRBJ1-5): NAGVMQNPRHLVRRRGQEARLRCSPMKGHSHVYWYRQLPEEGLKFMVYLQKENIIDESGMPKERFSAEFPKEGPSILRIQQVVRGDSAAYFCASSLYAGQEGQPQHFGDGTRLSIL.

This clonotype was counted a few times. One end of the junction does not line up with germline, which may come from a read error. V and J are TRBV7-2 and TRBJ2-1; 10 nucleotides align to TRBD2. The CDR3 is made up of 11 amino acids. Germline assignment: CDR1 SGHTA and CDR2 FQGNSA. The CDR3 loop is CASSNSGGKWF. Here the CDR3 DNA reads TGTGCCAGCAGCAATAGCGGGGGGAAGTGGTTC.

The gene calls are TRBV20-1 and TRBJ2-7; D remains ambiguous. V was clipped by 0 bases and J by 7 bases, with 10 bases between them. The CDR3 spans 12 residues. Germline V gene lookup returns CDR1 DFQATT and CDR2 SNEGSKA (reference sequence). The CDR3 sequence is CSAREPWGEQYF. CDR3 DNA: TGCAGTGCTAGAGAACCCTGGGGTGAGCAGTACTTC.

This clonotype was seen many times. The CDR3 bases are TGCGCCAGCAGCAATGGTGGGATAAACAATGAGCAGTTCTTC. It is translated as CASSNGGINNEQFF. The chain links TRBV5-1 to TRBJ2-1; D is unresolved. The germline gives CDR1 SGHRS, CDR2 YFSETQ. Trimming removed 4 bases at V and 5 bases at J, with 13 bases between. CDR3 length: 14 residues. The whole variable domain, remainder taken from reference TRBV5-1 and TRBJ2-1, is KAGVTQTPRYLIKTRGQQVTLSCSPISGHRSVSWYQQTPGQGLQFLFEYFSETQRNKGNFPGRFSGRQFSNSRSEMNVSTLELGDSALYLCASSNGGINNEQFFGPGTRLTVL.

In its sample, this clonotype was seen many times. The chain has TRBV28 and TRBJ2-5, with TRBD2 matching 7 bases. The germline gives CDR1 MDHEN, CDR2 SYDVKM. V trimming: 3 bases; J trimming: 3 bases; junction bases outside the gene matches: 7. This CDR3 spans 15 amino acids. CDR3 region: CASSLGGGRKETQYF. DNA for the CDR3: TGTGCCAGCAGTTTGGGGGGGGGGAGGAAAGAGACCCAGTACTTC.

This clonotype was detected many times. The rearrangement links TRBV28 to TRBJ2-7; D is uncertain. Trimming took off 1 base at V and 5 bases at J, with 9 bases between the two ends. This CDR3 has 13 amino acids. Germline values: CDR1 MDHEN, CDR2 SYDVKM. CDR3 amino acids: CASSLSAVDEQYF. Written as DNA, the CDR3 is TGTGCCAGCAGTTTATCGGCGGTTGACGAGCAGTACTTC.

A few counts support this clonotype. The rearrangement joins TRBV5-1 to TRBJ2-7; 8 positions agree with TRBD1. Germline V lookup: CDR1 SGHRS, CDR2 YFSETQ. V lost 0 bases, J lost 3 bases, and 5 bases stayed unmatched. This CDR3 contains 15 residues. The CDR3 DNA is TGCGCCAGCAGCTTGGGAGGGACAGGTATCTACGAGCAGTACTTC. It is translated as CASSLGGTGIYEQYF.

This clonotype showed up many times. This chain joins TRBV29-1 and TRBJ2-1; D not resolved. Trimming stripped 8 bases from V and 4 bases from J, with 21 bases between. The CDR3 loop spans 15 amino acids. CDR1 and CDR2 (germline): SQVTM, ANQGSEA. In DNA, the CDR3 is TGCAGCCTTCTACCACCCGGCGTGAGTTACAATGAGCAGTTCTTC. It translates to CSLLPPGVSYNEQFF.

This clonotype has just a few counts. The chain couples TRBV5-1 to TRBJ1-2; 10 bases are shared with TRBD1. V trimming: 4 bases; J trimming: 4 bases; junction bases outside the gene matches: 13. Per the germline V gene, CDR1 is SGHRS and CDR2 is YFSETQ. CDR3 size: 17 residues. This CDR3 is CASSPTYRTGGPYGYTF. In DNA, the CDR3 is TGCGCCAGCAGCCCAACCTACCGGACAGGGGGGCCCTATGGCTACACCTTC.

This clonotype has ten or more counts. The rearrangement uses TRBV9 and TRBJ2-7; possibly TRBD1 for D (5 bases). This CDR3 has 13 residues. V was trimmed by 4 bases and J by 6 bases, leaving 14 bases between them. The germline CDR1 and CDR2 sequences are SGDLS and YYNGEE. DNA of the CDR3: TGTGCCAGCAGCCCCCGACAGTTCGGCGAGCAGTACTTC. The encoded protein is CASSPRQFGEQYF.

This chain uses TRBV7-9 with TRBJ2-6; D might be TRBD2 (5 bases). CDR3 length: 15 residues. Trimming left V 8 bases short and J 2 bases short, with 13 bases between. The germline V gene encodes CDR1 SEHNR and CDR2 FQNEAQ (reference sequence). The CDR3 sequence: CASATGVPGANVLTF. CDR3 sequence (DNA): TGTGCCAGCGCTACCGGGGTCCCTGGGGCCAACGTCCTGACTTTC.

This clonotype was picked up many times. This CDR3 reads CASSLSLAGAGELFF. CDR3 bases: TGCGCCAGCAGCTTGTCGCTAGCGGGAGCCGGGGAGCTGTTTTTT. The chain joins TRBV5-1 to TRBJ2-2; TRBD2 matches 10 bases. In germline, CDR1 is SGHRS, CDR2 YFSETQ. J lost 6 bases, V lost 1 base, and 3 bases had no gene match. This CDR3 is built from 15 residues.

This clonotype has only a few counts. The chain employs TRBV20-1 and TRBJ2-7; TRBD2 is a possible D gene (7 bases). V lost 3 bases to trimming and J lost 10 bases, with 19 bases between them. The germline V gene encodes CDR1 DFQATT and CDR2 SNEGSKA (reference sequence). The CDR3 runs 13 residues. The CDR3 loop is CSASPAGAPSQYF. DNA for the CDR3: TGCAGTGCTAGTCCCGCGGGGGCCCCTTCTCAGTACTTC.

Concerning this clonotype itself: A much larger clone lies a single base off, so this may be a read error. The chain links TRBV7-2 to TRBJ2-5; the D is unclear. The CDR3 extends over 15 amino acids. Germline loops: CDR1 SGHTA, CDR2 FQGNSA. The CDR3 region is CASSLEGRNQKTQYF. CDR3 nucleotide sequence: TGTGCCAGCAGCTTAGAGGGCAGGAACCAAAAGACCCAGTACTTC.

This clonotype was detected ten times or more. This chain connects TRBV20-1 to TRBJ2-5; 10 nucleotides line up with TRBD2. Germline CDR1 DFQATT, CDR2 SNEGSKA (reference sequence). With V trimmed by 0 bases and J by 4 bases, 11 bases remained unmatched. The CDR3 is 17 amino acids. CDR3 residues: CSARDWAWERGGETQYF. The CDR3 DNA follows: TGCAGTGCTAGAGATTGGGCCTGGGAGCGGGGGGGAGAGACCCAGTACTTC.

In this sample, this clonotype turned up many times. The J gene is TRBJ1-6, the V gene TRBV20-1; D is unclear. The CDR3 consists of 16 residues. Trimming left V 0 bases short and J 0 bases short, with 9 bases between. CDR1 and CDR2 (germline): DFQATT, SNEGSKA (reference sequence). The CDR3 sequence: CSARDSSDSYNSPLHF. The CDR3 DNA follows: TGCAGTGCTAGAGATTCTTCGGACTCCTATAATTCACCCCTCCACTTT.

The rearrangement joins TRBV6-5 to TRBJ1-1; TRBD1 matches at 10 bases. The V gene end was trimmed by 4 bases and the J gene end by 7 bases; junction bases not matched to a gene: 12. The CDR3 is made up of 16 amino acids. Germline V gene lookup returns CDR1 MNHEY and CDR2 SVGAGI. The chain's CDR3 is CASSFSAGTGADEAFF. CDR3 in DNA: TGTGCCAGCAGTTTTAGCGCCGGGACAGGGGCTGATGAAGCTTTCTTT.

V is TRBV11-2 and J is TRBJ2-2; no clear D. The V end lost 8 bases, the J end lost 7 bases, and 20 bases lay between the germline ends. The CDR3 extends over 15 amino acids. CDR1 SGHAT and CDR2 FQNNGV come from the germline V gene. The chain's CDR3 is CASSRTVGPLGELFF. CDR3 coding DNA: TGTGCCAGCTCGCGTACAGTCGGCCCTCTCGGGGAGCTGTTTTTT.

Many counts were recorded for this clonotype. This chain connects TRBV4-2 to TRBJ2-1; 9 nucleotides line up with TRBD2. V lost 0 bases and J lost 4; bases outside the gene matches: 4. The germline gives CDR1 LGHNA, CDR2 YNFKEQ. The CDR3 has 16 amino acids. The CDR3 DNA reads as TGTGCCAGCAGCCAAGATCCTAGCGGGGAATACAATGAGCAGTTCTTC. The encoded protein is CASSQDPSGEYNEQFF.

This clonotype was recorded at least ten times. The rearrangement links TRBV20-1 to TRBJ1-1; no definite D call. Germline lookup yields CDR1 DFQATT and CDR2 SNEGSKA (reference sequence). The CDR3 totals 16 residues. Trimming pared 6 bases from V and 5 bases from J, leaving 25 bases between. DNA of the CDR3: TGCAGTGCCCAGGTCCTCGGGTATGGTTTGGGAACTGAAGCTTTCTTT. It encodes CSAQVLGYGLGTEAFF.

This clonotype has a count of ten or more. V is TRBV10-3 and J is TRBJ2-4; TRBD2 might be the D (6 bases). Germline assignment: CDR1 ENHRY and CDR2 SYGVKD. The V and J ends lost 7 bases and 10 bases respectively, with 17 bases between them. The CDR3 sequence is 13 residues long. Here the CDR3 DNA reads TGTGCCATCACAGACGGGGGTAATGGGATTCAGTACTTC. This translates into CAITDGGNGIQYF.